This T cell receptor (beta chain) was profiled in a study of blood T cell repertoires in COVID-19. Germline V lookup: CDR1 SGHRS, CDR2 YFSETQ. CDR3 length: 14 amino acids. Trimming pared 1 base from V and 1 base from J, leaving 3 bases between. The method was immunoSEQ multiplex PCR; TCRdb's version includes in-frame clones alone and lacks a portion of them. The sample has about 140,000 clones; roughly 83% are singletons. Sequenced material: PBMCs or T cells enriched from blood (not recorded which). The receptor was isolated from a man aged 65 to 85 who had been exposed to COVID-19. The chain joins TRBV5-1 to TRBJ1-6; D is undetermined. The CDR3 loop is CASSLSSYNSPLHF. In DNA, the CDR3 is TGCGCCAGCAGCTTGTCTTCCTATAATTCACCCCTCCACTTT.